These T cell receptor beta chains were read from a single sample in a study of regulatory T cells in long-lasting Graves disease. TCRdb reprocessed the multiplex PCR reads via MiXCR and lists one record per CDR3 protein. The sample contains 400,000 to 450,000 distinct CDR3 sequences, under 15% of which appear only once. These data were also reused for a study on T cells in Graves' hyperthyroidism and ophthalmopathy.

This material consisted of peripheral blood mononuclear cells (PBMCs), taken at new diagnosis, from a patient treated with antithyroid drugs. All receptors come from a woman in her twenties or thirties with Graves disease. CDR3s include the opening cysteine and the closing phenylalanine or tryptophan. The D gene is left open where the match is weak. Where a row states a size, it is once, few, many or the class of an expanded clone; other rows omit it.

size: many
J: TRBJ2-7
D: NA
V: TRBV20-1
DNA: TGCAGTGCTTGGTCCATCACTCTCTACGAGCAGTACTTC
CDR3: CSAWSITLYEQYF

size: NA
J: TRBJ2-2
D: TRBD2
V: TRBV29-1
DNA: TGCAGCGCCGACCTAGCGGGAGGGCACACCGGGGAGCTGTTTTTT
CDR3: CSADLAGGHTGELFF

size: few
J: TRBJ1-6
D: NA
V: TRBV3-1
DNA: TGTGCCAGCAGCCAACTCCGACCAGATTCACCCCTCCACTTT
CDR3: CASSQLRPDSPLHF

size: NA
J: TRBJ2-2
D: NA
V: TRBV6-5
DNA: TGTGCCAGCAGTTATAGGAGGGGGACCGGGGAGCTGTTTTTT
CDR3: CASSYRRGTGELFF

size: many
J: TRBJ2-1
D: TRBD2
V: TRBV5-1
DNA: TGCGCCAGCAGCTTGTCGATAGCGGGAGAAGGTGAGCAGTTCTTC
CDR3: CASSLSIAGEGEQFF

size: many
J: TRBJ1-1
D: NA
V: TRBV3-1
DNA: TGTGCCAGCAGCCAAGTTGGCGCGGGATGGGCTTTCTTT
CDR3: CASSQVGAGWAFF

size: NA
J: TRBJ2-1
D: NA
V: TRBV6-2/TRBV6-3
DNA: TGTGCCAGCAGTGACGGGGTGAATGAGCAGTTCTTC
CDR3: CASSDGVNEQFF

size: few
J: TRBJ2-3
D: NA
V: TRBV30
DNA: TGTGGGCCAGCGTTGATGCCTAGCACAGATACGCAGTATTTT
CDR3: CGPALMPSTDTQYF

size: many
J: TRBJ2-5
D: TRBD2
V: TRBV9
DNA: TGTGCCAGCAGCGTAGCGAGGGGAGGGGAAGAGACCCAGTACTTC
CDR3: CASSVARGGEETQYF

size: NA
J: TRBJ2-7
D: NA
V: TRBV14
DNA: TGTGCCAGCAGCCCGCGGTTGGGGGTCGCCTACGAGCAGTACTTC
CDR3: CASSPRLGVAYEQYF

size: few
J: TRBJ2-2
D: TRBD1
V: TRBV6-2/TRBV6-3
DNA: TGTGCCAGCAGTTACTCCGGGACAGGGGTGGCCGGGGAGCTGTTTTTT
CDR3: CASSYSGTGVAGELFF

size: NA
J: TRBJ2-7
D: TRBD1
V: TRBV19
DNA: TGTGCCAGTAGTGCTTCCTGGGACAGGGCCCACGAGCAGTACTTC
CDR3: CASSASWDRAHEQYF

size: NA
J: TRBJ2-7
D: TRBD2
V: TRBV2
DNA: TGTGCCAGTGAGCTGCCGGGAGGACGATACGAGCAGTACTTC
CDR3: CASELPGGRYEQYF

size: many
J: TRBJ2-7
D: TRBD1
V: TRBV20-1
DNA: TGCAGTGCTGCCTCGGGACAGGGAATTATCAGCTTC
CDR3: CSAASGQGIISF

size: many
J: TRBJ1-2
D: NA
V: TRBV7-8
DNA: TGTGCCAGCAGCTTCTATGGTGGGGGCCCGGATGGCTACACCTTC
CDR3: CASSFYGGGPDGYTF

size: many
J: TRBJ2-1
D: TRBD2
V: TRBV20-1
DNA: TGCAGTGCTAGAAACGGGGGGATCGTACAAGAGCAGTTCTTC
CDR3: CSARNGGIVQEQFF

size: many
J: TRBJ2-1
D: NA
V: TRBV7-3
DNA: TGTGCCAGCAGCCGAATGGAGCCCTACAATGAGCAGTTCTTC
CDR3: CASSRMEPYNEQFF

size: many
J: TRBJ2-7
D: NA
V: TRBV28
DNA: TGTGCCAGCAAGGGTCTCTACGAGCAGTACTTC
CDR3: CASKGLYEQYF

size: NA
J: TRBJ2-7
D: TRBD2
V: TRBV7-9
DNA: TGTGCCAGCAGCTCCCAAGCGGGAGTGAGTAACGAGCAGTACTTC
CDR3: CASSSQAGVSNEQYF

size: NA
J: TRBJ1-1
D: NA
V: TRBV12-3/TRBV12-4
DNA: TGTGCCAGCAGTGCGGGTCGGACTGAAGCTCTCTTT
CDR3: CASSAGRTEALF

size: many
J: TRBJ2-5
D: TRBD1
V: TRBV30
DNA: TGTGCCTCGGGACAGACGAGAGAGACCCAGTACTTC
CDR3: CASGQTRETQYF

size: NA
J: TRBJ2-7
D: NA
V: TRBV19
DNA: TGTGCCACTCGAGTGACAGTGAGCTCCTACGAGCAGTACTTC
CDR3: CATRVTVSSYEQYF

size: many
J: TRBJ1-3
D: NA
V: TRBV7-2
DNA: TGTGCCAGCAGATGGGGGTTCTCTGGAAACACCATATATTTT
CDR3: CASRWGFSGNTIYF